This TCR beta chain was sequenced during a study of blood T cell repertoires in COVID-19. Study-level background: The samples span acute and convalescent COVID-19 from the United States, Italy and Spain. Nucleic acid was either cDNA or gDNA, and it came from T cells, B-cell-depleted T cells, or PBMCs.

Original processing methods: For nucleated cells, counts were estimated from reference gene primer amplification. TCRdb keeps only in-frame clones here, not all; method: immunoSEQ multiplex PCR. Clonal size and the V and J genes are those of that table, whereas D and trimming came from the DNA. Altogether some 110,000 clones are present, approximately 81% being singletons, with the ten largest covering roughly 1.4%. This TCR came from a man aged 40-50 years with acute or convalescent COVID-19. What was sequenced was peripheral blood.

In nucleotides, the CDR3 is TGTGCCAGCAGTTCGGGACAGGGTAATGAAAAACTGTTTTTT. Residues: CASSSGQGNEKLFF. The gene calls are TRBV6-5 and TRBJ1-4, with 9 positions matching TRBD1. The CDR3 runs 14 residues. J lost 4 bases, V lost 4 bases, and 1 base had no gene match. Per the germline V gene, CDR1 is MNHEY and CDR2 is SVGAGI.